The 19 T cell receptor beta chains listed next were all sequenced from one sample in a study of blood T cell repertoires in COVID-19. TCRdb keeps only in-frame clones here, not all; method: immunoSEQ multiplex PCR. Among 200,000 to 250,000 clones, 84% were seen once, and the ten largest hold 6.8%. The specimen was PBMCs or T cells enriched from blood (not recorded which). The receptors derive from a woman aged 40 to 49 who had recovered from COVID-19.

The chain employs TRBV2 and TRBJ1-6; D is unclear. CDR3 length equals 14 residues. Germline V lookup: CDR1 SNHLY, CDR2 FYNNEI. The ends were cut back, 6 bases at V and 7 bases at J, with 13 bases in the middle. The CDR3 loop reads CASSQEGSNSPLHF. For the CDR3, the DNA is TGTGCCAGCAGCCAAGAGGGTTCCAATTCACCCCTCCACTTT. The full variable domain, in which reference TRBV2 and TRBJ1-6 provide the parts outside the CDR3, is EPEVTQTPSHQVTQMGQEVILRCVPISNHLYFYWYRQILGQKVEFLVSFYNNEISEKSEIFDDQFSVERPDGSNFTLKIRSTKLEDSAMYFCASSQEGSNSPLHFGNGTRLTVT.

This sequence joins TRBV6-6 and TRBJ1-1; D is unresolved. V gave up 2 bases and J gave up 0 bases, with 4 bases separating them. Germline V gives CDR1 MNHNY, CDR2 SVGAGI (reference sequence). The CDR3 runs to 13 residues. The CDR3 loop is CASSYELNTEAFF. CDR3 nucleotide sequence: TGTGCCAGCAGTTACGAGCTGAACACTGAAGCTTTCTTT.

V usage is TRBV28 and J usage is TRBJ1-2; a weak D match, TRBD1 (6 bases). There are 14 residues in the CDR3. CDR1 is MDHEN, CDR2 SYDVKM, per germline. The V gene lost 1 base and the J gene lost 7 bases, with 13 bases spanning the gap. CDR3 sequence: CASSLYTGFSGYTF. The CDR3 nucleotides are TGTGCCAGCAGTTTATATACAGGGTTTAGTGGCTACACCTTC.

The chain recombines TRBV3-1 (or the pseudogene TRBV3-2) with TRBJ1-1; 8 positions agree with TRBD1. The CDR3 is 16 residues long. CDR1 is LGHDT, CDR2 YNNKEL, per germline (reference sequence). Trimming at V came to 1 base and at J to 5 bases, leaving 9 bases not matched to a gene. The CDR3 loop is CASSQARTGPVTEAFF. The CDR3 nucleotides are TGTGCCAGCAGCCAAGCCCGGACAGGGCCTGTAACTGAAGCTTTCTTT.

The gene calls are TRBV19 and TRBJ1-2; a weak D match, TRBD1 (5 bases). Germline loops: CDR1 LNHDA, CDR2 SQIVND (reference sequence). The CDR3 runs to 12 residues. The ends were cut back, 5 bases at V and 7 bases at J, with 11 bases in the middle. This CDR3 reads CASSAQESGYTF. The CDR3 nucleotides read TGTGCCAGTAGTGCACAGGAGAGTGGCTACACCTTC.

V is TRBV11-2 and J is TRBJ2-1; 7 bases align to TRBD2. Germline V gives CDR1 SGHAT, CDR2 FQNNGV. J was trimmed by 0 bases and V by 6 bases; bases with no gene match: 8. The CDR3 is 16 amino acids. Here the CDR3 DNA reads TGTGCCAGCAGTAGCGGGCCCCAGACCTCCTACAATGAGCAGTTCTTC. Translation: CASSSGPQTSYNEQFF.

This chain connects TRBV10-3 to TRBJ1-2; D may be TRBD1 (5 bases). Germline values: CDR1 ENHRY, CDR2 SYGVKD. V lost 6 bases, J lost 0 bases, and 11 bases lay in between. CDR3 length equals 14 residues. CDR3 region: CAISGQKANYGYTF. The CDR3 DNA reads TGTGCCATCAGCGGACAAAAAGCTAACTATGGCTACACCTTC.

The chain joins TRBV27 to TRBJ2-3; TRBD2 agrees at 16 bases. Germline V gene lookup returns CDR1 MNHEY and CDR2 SMNVEV (reference sequence). With V trimmed by 5 bases and J by 7 bases, 6 bases remained unmatched. This CDR3 is built from 16 residues. This chain's CDR3 is CASSPTGLAGGHTQYF. The CDR3, as DNA: TGTGCCAGCAGTCCTACGGGACTAGCGGGAGGGCATACGCAGTATTTT.

The gene calls are TRBV4-2 and TRBJ1-1; no firm D call. The CDR3 length is 13 residues. Between the trimmed V and J ends, which lost 4 bases and 1 base, there was a span of 7 bases. Germline V gene lookup returns CDR1 LGHNA and CDR2 YNFKEQ. CDR3 bases: TGTGCCAGCAGCCCCTTGCGGAACACTGAAGCTTTCTTT. Amino acids: CASSPLRNTEAFF.

This clone occurred a few times. The chain recombines TRBV27 with TRBJ1-1; possibly TRBD1 for D (5 bases). CDR1 is MNHEY and CDR2 is SMNVEV in the germline V gene (reference sequence). This CDR3 spans 14 amino acids. V was shortened by 6 bases and J by 1 base, with 12 bases between the two germline ends. The CDR3 region is CASRFNGGNTEAFF. CDR3 DNA: TGTGCCAGCAGATTTAACGGGGGGAACACTGAAGCTTTCTTT.

The J gene is TRBJ1-1, the V gene TRBV4-1; 7 bases align to TRBD1. Trimming cost V 5 bases and J 1 base; bases outside gene matches: 7. The CDR3 loop spans 15 amino acids. Germline CDR1 and CDR2: MGHRA and YSYEKL. Here the CDR3 reads CASSSRQGQNTEAFF. In DNA, the CDR3 is TGCGCCAGCAGCAGTCGACAGGGCCAGAACACTGAAGCTTTCTTT.

The gene calls are TRBV5-3 and TRBJ1-6, with 11 bases matching TRBD1. TRBV5-3 is given ORF status, its function remaining uncertain. The length of the CDR3 is 17 residues. V lost 4 bases and J lost 2; bases outside the gene matches: 5. In DNA, the CDR3 is TGTGCCAGAAGCGCTCCGGGACAGGGGGCCTATAATTCACCCCTCCACTTT. This sequence encodes CARSAPGQGAYNSPLHF.

This clone was recorded once. This chain uses TRBV19 with TRBJ1-1, with D possibly matching TRBD1 (6 bases). The germline V gene encodes CDR1 LNHDA and CDR2 SQIVND (reference sequence). This CDR3 is built from 13 residues. The V end lost 9 bases, the J end lost 7 bases, and 18 bases lay between the germline ends. As DNA, the CDR3 is TGTGCCAGCCGGTTCGGGGGGCGCGGTGAAGCTTTCTTT. Translated: CASRFGGRGEAFF.

The gene calls are TRBV2 and TRBJ1-4, with TRBD1 identical over 10 bases. This CDR3 has 14 amino acids. Losses at the gene ends were 6 bases for V and 5 bases for J; bases not matched to a gene: 3. Germline V gene sequence: CDR1 SNHLY, CDR2 FYNNEI. The CDR3 nucleotides read TGTGCCAGCAGCCGGACAGGGGGGAATGAAAAACTGTTTTTT. It encodes CASSRTGGNEKLFF.

This chain links TRBV30 with TRBJ1-1, with D hard to call. The CDR3 covers 12 residues. V lost 4 bases and J 1 base, leaving 7 bases between the germline ends. Germline CDR1 and CDR2: GTSNPN and SVGIG (reference sequence). The CDR3 sequence: CAWTGWNTEAFF. The CDR3 region has the DNA TGTGCCTGGACGGGGTGGAACACTGAAGCTTTCTTT. The full variable domain, its missing parts supplied by reference TRBV30 and TRBJ1-1, is SQTIHQWPATLVQPVGSPLSLECTVEGTSNPNLYWYRQAAGRGLQLLFYSVGIGQISSEVPQNLSASRPQDRQFILSSKKLLLSDSGFYLCAWTGWNTEAFFGQGTRLTVV.

The chain recombines TRBV4-1 with TRBJ1-6; a possible D gene is TRBD1 (6 bases). The CDR3 totals 18 residues. The germline V and J ends were trimmed by 3 bases and 4 bases, with 19 bases remaining between them. Germline V gene data show CDR1 as MGHRA and CDR2 as YSYEKL. The CDR3 spells CASSQGGRGQSYNSPLHF. Here the CDR3 DNA reads TGCGCCAGCAGCCAGGGTGGCAGGGGTCAAAGTTATAATTCACCCCTCCACTTT.

This chain connects TRBV7-2 to TRBJ1-6, with 9 bases aligning to TRBD1. The length of the CDR3 is 15 residues. Looked up from germline, CDR1 is SGHTA and CDR2 is FQGNSA. Losses at the gene ends were 4 bases for V and 10 bases for J; bases not matched to a gene: 8. CDR3 loop: CASSWDRVGSSPLHF. In DNA form, the CDR3 reads TGTGCCAGCAGCTGGGACAGGGTGGGGTCCTCACCCCTCCACTTT.

The chain carries TRBV6-5 and TRBJ2-3, with D possibly TRBD2 on 6 matching bases. Between the trimmed V and J ends, which lost 7 bases and 0 bases, there was a span of 14 bases. The CDR3 runs to 15 residues. The germline gives CDR1 MNHEY, CDR2 SVGAGI. CDR3 bases: TGTGCCAGCATAATCATTGCGGGGAGCACAGATACGCAGTATTTT. Protein product: CASIIIAGSTDTQYF.

The V and J genes are TRBV6-1 and TRBJ1-1; TRBD1 matches 7 bases. Trimming at V came to 4 bases and at J to 6 bases, leaving 17 bases not matched to a gene. Per the germline V gene, CDR1 is MNHNS and CDR2 is SASEGT. The CDR3 totals 17 residues. The CDR3 DNA reads TGTGCCAGCAGTGGACAGGGAAGGGTATCTGGTCGGGCTGAAGCTTTCTTT. Its protein is CASSGQGRVSGRAEAFF.